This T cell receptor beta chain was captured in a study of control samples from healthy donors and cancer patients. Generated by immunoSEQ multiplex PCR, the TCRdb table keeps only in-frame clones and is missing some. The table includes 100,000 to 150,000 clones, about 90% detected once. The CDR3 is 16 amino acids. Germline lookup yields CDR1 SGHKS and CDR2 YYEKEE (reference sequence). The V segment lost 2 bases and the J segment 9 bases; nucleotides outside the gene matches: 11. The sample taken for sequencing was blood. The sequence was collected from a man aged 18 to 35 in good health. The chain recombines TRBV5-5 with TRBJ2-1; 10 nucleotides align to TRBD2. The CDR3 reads CASSFSSGSTSGEQFF. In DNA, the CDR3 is TGTGCCAGCAGCTTTTCTAGCGGGAGTACGTCCGGTGAGCAGTTCTTC. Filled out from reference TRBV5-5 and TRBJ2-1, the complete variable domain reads DAGVTQSPTHLIKTRGQQVTLRCSPISGHKSVSWYQQVLGQGPQFIFQYYEKEERGRGNFPDRFSARQFPNYSSELNVNALLLGDSALYLCASSFSSGSTSGEQFFGPGTRLTVL.